This T cell receptor beta chain was found in a study of CD8+CD57+ T cells in acquired aplastic anemia. Overall study context: The DNA of sorted CD4+ and CD8+ cells averaged approximately 2.9 ug. General observations from the study: Patients showed no significant difference from controls in CD8+ Simpson's diversity.

Profiling of TCR beta VDJ combinations and CDR3 sequences used genomic DNA as template. TCRdb re-called the reads with MiXCR, one entry per CDR3 protein. The sample consists of some 200,000 distinct CDR3 sequences, 48% of them appearing once. By flow cytometry, patients selected for sequencing had shown an expansion of CD8+CD57+ cells. Among the patients, all had severe acquired aplastic anemia. Among the patients, none had received any therapy at the time of blood sampling. In germline, CDR1 is SGHTA, CDR2 FQGNSA. CDR3 length: 12 residues. V lost 8 bases and J 7 bases, leaving 9 bases between the germline ends. Notes on this clonotype: The antigen is unknown.

The J gene is TRBJ1-6, the V gene TRBV7-2; a weak D match, TRBD1 (6 bases). This clonotype originated in a human donor with aplastic anemia. The sample comprised sorted CD4+, CD8+, or CD8+CD57+ T cells (not recorded which) from PBMCs. The CDR3 loop reads CASGTGNSPLHF. CDR3 in DNA: TGTGCCAGCGGAACAGGGAATTCACCCCTCCACTTT. The complete variable domain, with remaining parts taken from reference TRBV7-2 and TRBJ1-6, reads GAGVSQSPSNKVTEKGKDVELRCDPISGHTALYWYRQSLGQGLEFLIYFQGNSAPDKSGLPSDRFSAERTGGSVSTLTIQRTQQEDSAVYLCASGTGNSPLHFGNGTRLTVT.